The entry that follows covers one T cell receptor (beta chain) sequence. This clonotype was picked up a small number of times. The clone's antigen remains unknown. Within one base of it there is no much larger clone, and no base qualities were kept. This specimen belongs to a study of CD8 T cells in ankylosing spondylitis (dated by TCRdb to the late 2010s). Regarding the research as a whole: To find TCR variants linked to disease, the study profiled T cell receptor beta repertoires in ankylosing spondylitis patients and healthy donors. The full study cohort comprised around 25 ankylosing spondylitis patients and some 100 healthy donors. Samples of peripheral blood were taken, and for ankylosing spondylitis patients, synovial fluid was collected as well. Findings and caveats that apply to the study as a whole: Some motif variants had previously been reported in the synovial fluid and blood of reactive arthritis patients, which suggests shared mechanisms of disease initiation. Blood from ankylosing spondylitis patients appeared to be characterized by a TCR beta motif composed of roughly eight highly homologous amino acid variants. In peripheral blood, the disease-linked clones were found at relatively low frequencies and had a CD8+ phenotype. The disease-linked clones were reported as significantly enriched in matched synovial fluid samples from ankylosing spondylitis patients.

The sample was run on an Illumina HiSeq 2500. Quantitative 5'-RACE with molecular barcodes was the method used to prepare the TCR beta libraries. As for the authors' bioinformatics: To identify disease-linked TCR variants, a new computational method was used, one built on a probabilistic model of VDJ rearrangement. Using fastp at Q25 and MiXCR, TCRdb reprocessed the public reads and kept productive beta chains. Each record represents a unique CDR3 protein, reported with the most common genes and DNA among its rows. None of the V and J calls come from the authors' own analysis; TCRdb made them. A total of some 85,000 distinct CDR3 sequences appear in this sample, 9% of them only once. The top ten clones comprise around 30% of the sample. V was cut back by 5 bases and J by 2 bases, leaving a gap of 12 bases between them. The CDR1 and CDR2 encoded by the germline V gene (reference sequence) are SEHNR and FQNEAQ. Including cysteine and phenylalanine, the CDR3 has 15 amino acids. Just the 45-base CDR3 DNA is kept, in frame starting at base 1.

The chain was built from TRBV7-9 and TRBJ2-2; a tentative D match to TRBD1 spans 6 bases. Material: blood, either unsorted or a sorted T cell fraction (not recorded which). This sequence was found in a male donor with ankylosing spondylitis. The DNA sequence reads TGTGCCAGCAGCCCACAGGGAGAAAACACCGGGGAGCTGTTTTTT. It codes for CASSPQGENTGELFF.